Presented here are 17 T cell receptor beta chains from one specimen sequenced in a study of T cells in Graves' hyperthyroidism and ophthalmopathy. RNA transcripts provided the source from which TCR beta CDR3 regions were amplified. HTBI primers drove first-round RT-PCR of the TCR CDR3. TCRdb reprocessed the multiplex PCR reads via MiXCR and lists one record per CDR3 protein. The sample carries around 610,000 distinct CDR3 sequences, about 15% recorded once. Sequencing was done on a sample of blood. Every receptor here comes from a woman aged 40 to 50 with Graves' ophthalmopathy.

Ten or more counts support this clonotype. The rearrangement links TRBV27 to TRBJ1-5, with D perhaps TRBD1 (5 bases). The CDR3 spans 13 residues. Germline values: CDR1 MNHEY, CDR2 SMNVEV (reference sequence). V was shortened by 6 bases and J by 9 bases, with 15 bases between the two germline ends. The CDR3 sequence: CASSETVERPQHF. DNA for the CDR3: TGTGCCAGCAGCGAGACAGTCGAAAGGCCCCAGCATTTT.

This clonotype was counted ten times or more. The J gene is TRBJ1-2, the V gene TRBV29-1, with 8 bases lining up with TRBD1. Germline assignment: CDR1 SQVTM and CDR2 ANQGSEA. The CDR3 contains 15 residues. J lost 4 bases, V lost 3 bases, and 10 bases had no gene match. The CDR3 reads CSVDQKGTGFYGYTF. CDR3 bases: TGCAGCGTTGATCAAAAAGGGACAGGCTTCTATGGCTACACCTTC.

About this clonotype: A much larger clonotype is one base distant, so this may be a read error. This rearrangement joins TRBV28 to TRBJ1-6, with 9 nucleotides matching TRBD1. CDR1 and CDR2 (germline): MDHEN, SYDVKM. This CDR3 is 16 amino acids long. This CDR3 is CAGSSSTGGYNSPLHF. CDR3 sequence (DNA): TGTGCCGGCAGTTCATCGACAGGGGGATATAATTCACCCCTCCACTTT.

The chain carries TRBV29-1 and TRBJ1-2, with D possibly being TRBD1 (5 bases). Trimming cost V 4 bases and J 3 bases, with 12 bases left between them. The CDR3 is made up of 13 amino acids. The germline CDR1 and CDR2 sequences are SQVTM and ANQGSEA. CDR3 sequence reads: CSVAEGVDYGYTF. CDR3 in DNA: TGCAGCGTTGCAGAAGGGGTGGACTATGGCTACACCTTC. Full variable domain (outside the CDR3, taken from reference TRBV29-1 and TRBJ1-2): SAVISQKPSRDICQRGTSLTIQCQVDSQVTMMFWYRQQPGQSLTLIATANQGSEATYESGFVIDKFPISRPNLTFSTLTVSNMSPEDSSIYLCSVAEGVDYGYTFGSGTRLTVV.

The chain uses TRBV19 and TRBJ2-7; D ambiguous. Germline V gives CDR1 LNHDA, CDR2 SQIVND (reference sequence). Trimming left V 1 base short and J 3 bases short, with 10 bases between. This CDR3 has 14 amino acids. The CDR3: CASSIGRDGYEQYF. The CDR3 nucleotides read TGTGCCAGTAGTATAGGCCGAGACGGCTACGAGCAGTACTTC.

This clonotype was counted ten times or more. CDR3: CASSDPSRRAGELFF. The CDR3, as DNA: TGTGCCAGCAGTGATCCTTCAAGGAGGGCCGGGGAGCTGTTTTTT. V usage is TRBV2 and J usage is TRBJ2-2, with D possibly TRBD2 on 6 matching bases. The germline V and J ends were trimmed by 3 bases and 6 bases, with 14 bases remaining between them. This CDR3 region has 15 residues. Germline CDR1 SNHLY, CDR2 FYNNEI.

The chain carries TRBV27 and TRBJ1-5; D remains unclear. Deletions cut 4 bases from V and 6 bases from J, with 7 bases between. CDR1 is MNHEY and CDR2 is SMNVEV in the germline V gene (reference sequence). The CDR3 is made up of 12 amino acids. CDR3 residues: CASSSVSQPQHF. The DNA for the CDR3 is TGTGCCAGCAGTTCCGTAAGTCAGCCCCAGCATTTT.

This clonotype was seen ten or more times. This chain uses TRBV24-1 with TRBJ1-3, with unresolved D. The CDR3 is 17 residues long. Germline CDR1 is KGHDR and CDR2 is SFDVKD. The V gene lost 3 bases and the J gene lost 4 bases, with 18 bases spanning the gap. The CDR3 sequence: CATSDPKDGLGGNTIYF. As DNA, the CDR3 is TGTGCCACCAGTGATCCGAAAGACGGACTCGGGGGAAACACCATATATTTT.

The DNA for the CDR3 is TGTGCCAGCAGCCCCCTCCTGGATCCTCGGGGTCAGCCCCAGCATTTT. It yields the protein CASSPLLDPRGQPQHF. The chain couples TRBV6-2 or TRBV6-3 to TRBJ1-5; D unclear. Trimming shortened V by 6 bases and J by 6 bases, and 21 bases separated the two germline ends. Germline CDR1 reads MNHEY; CDR2 reads SVGEGT. CDR3 length equals 16 residues.

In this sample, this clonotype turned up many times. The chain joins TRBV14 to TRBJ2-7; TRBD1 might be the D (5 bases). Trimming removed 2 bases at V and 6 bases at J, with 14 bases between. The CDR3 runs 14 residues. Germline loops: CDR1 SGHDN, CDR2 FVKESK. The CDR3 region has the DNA TGTGCCAGCAGCCAACAAGTCCAGGGAACCGAGCAGTACTTC. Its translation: CASSQQVQGTEQYF.

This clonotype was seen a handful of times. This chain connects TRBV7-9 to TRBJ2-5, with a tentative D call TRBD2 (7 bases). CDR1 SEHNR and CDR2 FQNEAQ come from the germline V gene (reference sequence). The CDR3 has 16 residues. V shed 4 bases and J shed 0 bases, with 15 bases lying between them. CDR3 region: CASSWRGQLYQETQYF. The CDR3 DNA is TGTGCCAGCAGCTGGCGGGGGCAGCTCTACCAAGAGACCCAGTACTTC.

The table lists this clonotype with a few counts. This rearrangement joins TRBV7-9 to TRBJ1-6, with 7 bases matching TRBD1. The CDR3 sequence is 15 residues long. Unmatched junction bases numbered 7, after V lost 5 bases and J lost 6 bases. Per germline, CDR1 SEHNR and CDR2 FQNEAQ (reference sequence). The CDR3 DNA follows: TGTGCCAGCAGCCCTGGGACAGCCGCTAATTCACCCCTCCACTTT. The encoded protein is CASSPGTAANSPLHF.

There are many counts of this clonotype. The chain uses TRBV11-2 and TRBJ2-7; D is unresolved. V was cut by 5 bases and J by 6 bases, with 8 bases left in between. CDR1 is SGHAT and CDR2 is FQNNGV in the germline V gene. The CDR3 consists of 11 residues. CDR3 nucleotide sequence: TGTGCCAGCAGCATAACCTTCGAGCAGTACTTC. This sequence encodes CASSITFEQYF.

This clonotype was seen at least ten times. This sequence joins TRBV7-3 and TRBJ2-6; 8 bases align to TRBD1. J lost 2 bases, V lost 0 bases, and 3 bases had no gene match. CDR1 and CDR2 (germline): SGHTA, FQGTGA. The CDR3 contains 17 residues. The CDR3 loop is CASSLTSGGAGANVLTF. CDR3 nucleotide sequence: TGTGCCAGCAGCTTAACGTCAGGGGGCGCTGGGGCCAACGTCCTGACTTTC.

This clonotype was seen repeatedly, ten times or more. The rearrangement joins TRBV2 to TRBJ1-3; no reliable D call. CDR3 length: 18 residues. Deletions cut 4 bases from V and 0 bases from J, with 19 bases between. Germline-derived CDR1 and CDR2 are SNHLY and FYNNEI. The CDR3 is CASSGVSLGVTSGNTIYF. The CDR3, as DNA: TGTGCCAGCAGTGGGGTCAGCCTTGGGGTTACCTCTGGAAACACCATATATTTT.

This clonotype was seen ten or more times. Here the CDR3 reads CSVEGGGGIQETQYF. In DNA, the CDR3 is TGCAGCGTTGAAGGGGGGGGAGGGATCCAAGAGACCCAGTACTTC. V usage is TRBV29-1 and J usage is TRBJ2-5; 7 bases are shared with TRBD2. CDR1 SQVTM and CDR2 ANQGSEA come from the germline V gene. The CDR3 runs to 15 residues. V shed 1 base and J 1 base; nucleotides not matched to a gene: 6.

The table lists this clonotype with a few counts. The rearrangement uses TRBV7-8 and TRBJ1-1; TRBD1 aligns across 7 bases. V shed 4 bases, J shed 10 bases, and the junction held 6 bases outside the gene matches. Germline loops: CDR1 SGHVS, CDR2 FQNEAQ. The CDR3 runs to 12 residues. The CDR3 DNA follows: TGTGCCAGCAGCTCCGACAGGGTTGGAGCTTTCTTT. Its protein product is CASSSDRVGAFF.